The 23 T cell receptor beta chains below come from one sample, sequenced in a study of cytomegalovirus exposure and HLA in healthy donors. Use of 60 Vbeta and 13 Jbeta primers characterized the PCR. The repertoire was sequenced with immunoSEQ multiplex PCR; TCRdb's copy has only in-frame clones and lacks some. Of about 130,000 clones detected, about 76% appear once; the ten largest clones hold around 3.7%. The sequenced material came from PBMCs. Receptors originate from a male donor in good health and CMV-seronegative.

The chain employs TRBV11-2 and TRBJ1-1, with D unclear. Germline V gives CDR1 SGHAT, CDR2 FQNNGV. The CDR3 is 14 amino acids. Trimming left V 0 bases short and J 0 bases short, with 5 bases between. The chain's CDR3 is CASSLDSLNTEAFF. The CDR3 region has the DNA TGTGCCAGCAGCTTAGACTCCTTGAACACTGAAGCTTTCTTT.

The chain combines TRBV7-9 with TRBJ2-1; 9 positions match TRBD2. V was clipped by 5 bases and J by 4 bases; unmatched bases: 9. The germline CDR1 and CDR2 sequences are SEHNR and FQNEAQ (reference sequence). The CDR3 has 16 residues. CDR3 sequence reads: CASSLLGLAGYNEQFF. The CDR3 DNA reads as TGTGCCAGCAGCCTGCTGGGACTAGCAGGGTACAATGAGCAGTTCTTC.

The chain couples TRBV4-2 to TRBJ1-2; 9 nucleotides align to TRBD1. With V trimmed by 1 base and J by 0 bases, 3 bases remained unmatched. The CDR3 is 16 amino acids. Germline assignment: CDR1 LGHNA and CDR2 YNFKEQ. In DNA, the CDR3 is TGTGCCAGCAGCCAAGGACGGACAGGGGCTAACTATGGCTACACCTTC. Protein sequence: CASSQGRTGANYGYTF.

CDR3 DNA: TGTGCCAGCTCACCACCGGGCCAGGCCGATCAGCCCCAGCATTTT. This encodes CASSPPGQADQPQHF. The chain has TRBV18 and TRBJ1-5; no clear D gene. V was cut by 0 bases and J by 5 bases, with 11 bases left in between. The germline CDR1 and CDR2 sequences are KGHSH and LQKENI. The CDR3 covers 15 residues.

The V gene is TRBV7-9, the J gene TRBJ2-1, with a tentative D call TRBD2 (5 bases). CDR3 length equals 14 residues. Germline lookup yields CDR1 SEHNR and CDR2 FQNEAQ (reference sequence). Trimming took 2 bases from V and 9 from J, leaving 14 bases between them. CDR3 protein: CASSLLGSVGEQFF. The CDR3, as DNA: TGTGCCAGCAGCTTACTGGGTAGCGTGGGTGAGCAGTTCTTC.

Regarding this clone: The conserved final phenylalanine or tryptophan is absent from the CDR3, which likely points to a read error. This chain connects TRBV7-3 to TRBJ1-6; TRBD1 agrees at 9 bases. Trimming took 4 bases from V and 7 from J; bases not matched to a gene: 2. Germline V gene data show CDR1 as SGHTA and CDR2 as FQGTGA. The CDR3 covers 14 residues. As DNA, the CDR3 is TGTGCCAGCAGCTACGGACAGGGGAATTCACCCCTCCACCTT. This gives the protein CASSYGQGNSPLHL.

A few counts support this clone. The CDR3 DNA reads as TGTGCCAGTAGTATAGGGGACAGGGCTGGGGCCAACGTCCTGACTTTC. This translates into CASSIGDRAGANVLTF. This rearrangement joins TRBV19 to TRBJ2-6; 9 bases match TRBD1. Germline V gives CDR1 LNHDA, CDR2 SQIVND (reference sequence). The V and J ends lost 1 base and 2 bases, in that order; junction bases with no gene match: 0. CDR3 length equals 16 residues.

The chain carries TRBV2 and TRBJ2-7; possibly TRBD1 for D (5 bases). Trimming removed 7 bases from V and 6 bases from J, with 10 bases in between. The CDR3 runs 11 residues. Germline values: CDR1 SNHLY, CDR2 FYNNEI. The CDR3 bases are TGTGCCAGCATCAGGGTAGGCGAGCAGTACTTC. It encodes CASIRVGEQYF.

The chain links TRBV5-4 to TRBJ2-2, with D possibly matching TRBD1 (6 bases). V was clipped by 4 bases and J by 6 bases, with 19 bases between them. Looked up from germline, CDR1 is SGHNT and CDR2 is YYREEE (reference sequence). CDR3 size: 16 residues. DNA of the CDR3: TGTGCCAGCAGCCTCGTCGCAGGGGTTTCGCCCGGGGAGCTGTTTTTT. Residues: CASSLVAGVSPGELFF.

The V call is TRBV15, the J call TRBJ2-5, with 7 bases matching TRBD2. Trimming took 4 bases from V and 2 from J; bases not matched to a gene: 7. The CDR3 is 15 amino acids. Germline lookup yields CDR1 LNHNV and CDR2 YYDKDF (reference sequence). The CDR3 reads CATSTMGTTQETQYF. Here the CDR3 DNA reads TGTGCCACCAGCACTATGGGGACTACGCAAGAGACCCAGTACTTC.

The V gene is TRBV10-1, the J gene TRBJ2-1; the match to TRBD2 covers 14 bases. V shed 5 bases and J 7 bases; nucleotides not matched to a gene: 10. Germline CDR1 is WNHNN and CDR2 is SYGVQD (reference sequence). The CDR3 consists of 17 residues. This chain's CDR3 is CASSTPGTSGRMNEQFF. In DNA form, the CDR3 reads TGCGCCAGCAGTACTCCCGGGACTAGCGGGAGAATGAATGAGCAGTTCTTC.

The chain has TRBV9 and TRBJ2-5; D unclear. The CDR3 is made up of 16 amino acids. V was clipped by 0 bases and J by 2 bases, with 14 bases between them. Germline V gene lookup returns CDR1 SGDLS and CDR2 YYNGEE. The CDR3: CASSVASTSRQETQYF. The CDR3 DNA reads TGTGCCAGCAGCGTAGCGTCTACATCTAGGCAAGAGACCCAGTACTTC.

About this clone: Its ends do not fully match the called genes, so a read error is possible. V gene TRBV5-1 combines with J gene TRBJ2-6; perhaps TRBD1 as D (5 bases). The CDR3 length is 16 residues. Germline V lookup: CDR1 SGHRS, CDR2 YFSETQ. The CDR3 DNA reads as TGCGCCAGCAGCATCGACGGCCCCTCTGGGGCCAACGGCCTGACTTTC. Amino acid sequence: CASSIDGPSGANGLTF.

This chain joins TRBV6-5 and TRBJ1-1; TRBD1 might be the D (6 bases). The CDR3 contains 15 residues. Trimming took off 0 bases at V and 0 bases at J, with 8 bases between the two ends. Germline CDR1 reads MNHEY; CDR2 reads SVGAGI. The CDR3 spells CASSYSGTLNTEAFF. CDR3 in DNA: TGTGCCAGCAGTTACTCTGGGACATTGAACACTGAAGCTTTCTTT.

The chain carries TRBV10-3 and TRBJ1-2, with 9 bases matching TRBD1. Per germline, CDR1 ENHRY and CDR2 SYGVKD. The J segment lost 7 bases and the V segment lost 1 base, leaving 13 bases of the junction unmatched. This CDR3 comprises 17 residues. The CDR3 nucleotides read TGTGCCATCAGTGAGTTCTTCTCCGGGACAGGGTTTGGTGGCTACACCTTC. Protein: CAISEFFSGTGFGGYTF.

For this clone: A junction boundary mismatches the germline segment, possibly from a read error. The chain employs TRBV7-7 and TRBJ2-5; 7 nucleotides line up with TRBD1. The CDR3 is made up of 15 amino acids. Germline V lookup: CDR1 SSHAT, CDR2 FNYEAQ (reference sequence). DNA of the CDR3: TGTGCTAGCAGCTCGTCAACAGGGGTGGCCGAGACCCAGTACTTC. Translation: CASSSSTGVAETQYF.

The chain's CDR3 is CSALRSTEAFF. DNA of the CDR3: TGCAGTGCTTTGAGGAGCACTGAAGCTTTCTTT. The chain combines TRBV20-1 with TRBJ1-1; D remains ambiguous. This CDR3 has 11 amino acids. The V end was cut by 5 bases, the J end by 4 bases, with 8 bases between. Germline CDR1 reads DFQATT; CDR2 reads SNEGSKA (reference sequence).

The chain is built from TRBV25-1 and TRBJ1-2; 7 bases line up with TRBD1. Germline CDR1 reads MGHDK; CDR2 reads SYGVNS. This CDR3 spans 14 amino acids. With V trimmed by 1 base and J by 3 bases, 2 bases remained unmatched. CDR3 sequence reads: CASSESGTDYGYTF. Here the CDR3 DNA reads TGTGCCAGCAGTGAATCTGGGACAGACTATGGCTACACCTTC.

This clone has just a few counts. The chain combines TRBV10-3 with TRBJ1-1, with a possible D match to TRBD1 (6 bases). Germline CDR1 ENHRY, CDR2 SYGVKD. Trimming took off 0 bases at V and 5 bases at J, with 13 bases between the two ends. CDR3 size: 15 residues. The CDR3 spells CAISESDRQGTEAFF. Here the CDR3 DNA reads TGTGCCATCAGTGAGTCAGACAGGCAGGGGACTGAAGCTTTCTTT.

The V call is TRBV5-1, the J call TRBJ2-3; 7 bases match TRBD1. After removal of 6 bases from V and 1 base from J, the junction contained 8 bases not matched to a gene. The CDR3 loop spans 15 amino acids. Germline CDR1 reads SGHRS; CDR2 reads YFSETQ. The CDR3 loop is CASTFAGTGTDTQYF. The CDR3, as DNA: TGCGCCAGCACCTTCGCCGGGACAGGCACAGATACGCAGTATTTT.

V gene TRBV4-2 combines with J gene TRBJ2-5; 10 nucleotides agree with TRBD1. The J call could be wrong; TRBJ2-7 is a better fit for the DNA end. The CDR3 runs to 16 residues. In germline, CDR1 is LGHNA, CDR2 YNFKEQ. CDR3 bases: TGTGCCAGCAGCCAGTTTACCGGGACAGGGGTGGACGAGCAGTACTTC. Its translation is CASSQFTGTGVDEQYF.

Notes on this clone: One end of the junction does not line up with germline, which may come from a read error. This sequence joins TRBV7-9 and TRBJ1-6; D not certain. Germline V lookup: CDR1 SEHNR, CDR2 FQNEAQ (reference sequence). The length of the CDR3 is 12 residues. CDR3 coding DNA: TGTTCCAGCAGCTTCGGGGAATCACCCCTCCACTTT. This codes for CSSSFGESPLHF.

This chain uses TRBV7-2 with TRBJ2-7; D might be TRBD2 (6 bases). Trimming took off 5 bases at V and 3 bases at J, with 17 bases between the two ends. The germline V gene has CDR1 SGHTA and CDR2 FQGNSA. The CDR3 spans 15 residues. The CDR3 loop reads CASSRPDGTFYEQYF. CDR3 DNA: TGTGCCAGCAGCCGTCCGGACGGGACTTTCTACGAGCAGTACTTC.